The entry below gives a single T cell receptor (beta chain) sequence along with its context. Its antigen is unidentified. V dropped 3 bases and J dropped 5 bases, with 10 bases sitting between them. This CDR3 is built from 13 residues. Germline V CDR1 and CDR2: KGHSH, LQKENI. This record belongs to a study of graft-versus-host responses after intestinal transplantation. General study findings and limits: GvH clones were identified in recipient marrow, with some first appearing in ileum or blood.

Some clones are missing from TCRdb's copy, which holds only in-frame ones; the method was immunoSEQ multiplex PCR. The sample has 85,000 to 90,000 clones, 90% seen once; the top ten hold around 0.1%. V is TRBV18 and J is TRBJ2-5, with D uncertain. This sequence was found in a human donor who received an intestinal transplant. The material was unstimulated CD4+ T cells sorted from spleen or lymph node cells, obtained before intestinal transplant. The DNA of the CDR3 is TGTGCCAGCTCACCTCTCGGTCGGGAGACCCAGTACTTC. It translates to CASSPLGRETQYF.